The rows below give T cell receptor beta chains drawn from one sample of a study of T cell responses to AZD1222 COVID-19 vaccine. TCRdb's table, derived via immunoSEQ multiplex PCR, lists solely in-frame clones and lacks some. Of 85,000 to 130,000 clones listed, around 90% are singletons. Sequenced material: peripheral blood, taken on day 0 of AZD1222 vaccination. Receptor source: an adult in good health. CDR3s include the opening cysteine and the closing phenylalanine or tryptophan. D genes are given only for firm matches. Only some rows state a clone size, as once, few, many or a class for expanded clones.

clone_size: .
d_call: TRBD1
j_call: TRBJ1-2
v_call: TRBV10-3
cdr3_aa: CAISETGGLGYGYTF
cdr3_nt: TGTGCCATCAGTGAGACAGGGGGCTTGGGCTATGGCTACACCTTC

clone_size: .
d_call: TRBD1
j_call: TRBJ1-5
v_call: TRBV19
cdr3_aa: CASSILNRGTGVRPQHF
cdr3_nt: TGTGCCAGTAGTATTCTTAACAGGGGAACAGGAGTCAGGCCCCAGCATTTT

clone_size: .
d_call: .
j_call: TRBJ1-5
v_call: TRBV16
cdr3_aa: CASSALQENSNQPQHF
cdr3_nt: TGTGCCAGCAGCGCACTCCAGGAGAATAGCAATCAGCCCCAGCATTTT

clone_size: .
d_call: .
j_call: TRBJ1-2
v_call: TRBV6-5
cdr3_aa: CASSTTGRYGYTF
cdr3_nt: TGTGCCAGCAGTACTACCGGGCGGTATGGCTACACCTTC

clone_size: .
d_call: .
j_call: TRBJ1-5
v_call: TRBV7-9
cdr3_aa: CASSSSTREPQHF
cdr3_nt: TGTGCCAGCAGCTCCAGTACAAGGGAGCCCCAGCATTTT

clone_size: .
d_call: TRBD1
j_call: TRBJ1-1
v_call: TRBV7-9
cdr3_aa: CASSLDRQGDEAFF
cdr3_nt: TGTGCCAGCAGCTTAGATCGACAGGGGGATGAAGCTTTCTTT

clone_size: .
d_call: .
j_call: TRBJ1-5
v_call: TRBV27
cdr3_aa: CASSLTFGRTHQPQHF
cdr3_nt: TGTGCCAGCAGTTTAACTTTCGGTCGGACCCATCAGCCCCAGCATTTT

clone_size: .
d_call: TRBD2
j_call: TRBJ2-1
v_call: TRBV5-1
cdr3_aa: CASSLEGRGNYNEQFF
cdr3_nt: TGCGCCAGCAGCTTGGAAGGGCGGGGGAACTACAATGAGCAGTTCTTC

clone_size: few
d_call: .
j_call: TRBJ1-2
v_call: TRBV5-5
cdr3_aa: CASTPSGSRGYTF
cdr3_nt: TGTGCCAGCACCCCTTCGGGATCGAGGGGCTACACCTTC

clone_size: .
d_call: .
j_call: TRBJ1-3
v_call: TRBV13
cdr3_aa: CASSLGNPGNTIYF
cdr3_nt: TGTGCCAGCAGCTTAGGGAACCCTGGAAACACCATATATTTT

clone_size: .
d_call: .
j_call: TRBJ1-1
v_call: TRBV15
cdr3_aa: CATGRFTGWNTEAFF
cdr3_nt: TGTGCCACCGGAAGATTTACGGGTTGGAACACTGAAGCTTTCTTT

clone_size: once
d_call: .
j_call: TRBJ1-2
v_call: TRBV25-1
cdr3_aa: CASTQGYGYTF
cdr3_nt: TGTGCCAGCACACAGGGATATGGCTACACCTTC

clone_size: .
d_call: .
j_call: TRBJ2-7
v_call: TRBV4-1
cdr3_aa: CASSLVGASGPSYEQYF
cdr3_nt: TGCGCCAGCAGCCTAGTGGGGGCTAGCGGTCCTTCCTACGAGCAGTACTTC

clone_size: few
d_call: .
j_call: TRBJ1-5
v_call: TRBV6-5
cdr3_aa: CASSYSRVQPQHF
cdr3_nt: TGTGCCAGCAGTTACTCACGAGTTCAGCCCCAGCATTTT

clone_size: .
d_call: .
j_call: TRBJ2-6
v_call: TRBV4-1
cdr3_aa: CASSLFSGAGGANVLTF
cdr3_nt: TGCGCCAGCAGCCTTTTTTCGGGGGCGGGAGGGGCCAACGTCCTGACTTTC

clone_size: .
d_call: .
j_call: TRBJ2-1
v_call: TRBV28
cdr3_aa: CASSYPGEAYNEQFF
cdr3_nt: TGTGCCAGCAGTTATCCGGGGGAGGCCTACAATGAGCAGTTCTTC

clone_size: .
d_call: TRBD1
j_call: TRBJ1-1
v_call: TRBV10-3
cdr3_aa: CAISEQGTGTEAFF
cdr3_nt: TGTGCCATCAGTGAACAAGGGACAGGCACTGAAGCTTTCTTT

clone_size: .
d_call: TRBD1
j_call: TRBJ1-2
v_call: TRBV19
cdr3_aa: CASSGTGGGYGYTF
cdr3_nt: TGTGCCAGTAGTGGTACAGGGGGCGGATATGGCTACACCTTC

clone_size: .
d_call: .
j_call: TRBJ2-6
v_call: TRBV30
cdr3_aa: CAWTRAGANVLTF
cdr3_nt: TGTGCCTGGACCAGGGCTGGGGCCAACGTCCTGACTTTC

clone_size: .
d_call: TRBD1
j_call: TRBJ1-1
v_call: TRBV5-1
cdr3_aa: CASSLAGQGPEAFF
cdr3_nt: TGCGCCAGCAGCTTGGCCGGACAGGGCCCTGAAGCTTTCTTT

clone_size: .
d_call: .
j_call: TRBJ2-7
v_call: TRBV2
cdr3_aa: CASSAPGGSSYEQYF
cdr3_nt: TGTGCCAGCAGCGCCCCTGGGGGGAGCTCCTACGAGCAGTACTTC

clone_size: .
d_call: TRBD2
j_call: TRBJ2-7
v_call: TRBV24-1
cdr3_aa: CATSEWTSETYEQYF
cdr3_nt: TGTGCCACCAGTGAGTGGACTAGCGAGACCTACGAGCAGTACTTC

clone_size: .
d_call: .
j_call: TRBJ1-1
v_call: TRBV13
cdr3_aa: CASSYRMSRNTEAFF
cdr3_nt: TGTGCCAGCAGCTACCGGATGTCGCGGAACACTGAAGCTTTCTTT

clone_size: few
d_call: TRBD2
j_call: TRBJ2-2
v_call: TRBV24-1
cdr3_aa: CATSDFGLGTNTGELFF
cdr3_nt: TGTGCCACCAGTGATTTCGGACTAGGCACGAACACCGGGGAGCTGTTTTTT

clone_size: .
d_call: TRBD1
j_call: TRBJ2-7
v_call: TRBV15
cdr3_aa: CATGTGNEYEQYF
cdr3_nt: TGTGCCACGGGGACAGGGAACGAGTACGAGCAGTACTTC

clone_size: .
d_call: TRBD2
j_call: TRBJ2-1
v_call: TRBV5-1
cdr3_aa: CASSYGTSISNEQFF
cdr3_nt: TGCGCCAGCAGCTACGGGACTAGTATTAGCAATGAGCAGTTCTTC

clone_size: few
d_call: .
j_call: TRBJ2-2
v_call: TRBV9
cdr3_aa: CASSVGQITGELFF
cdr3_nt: TGTGCCAGCAGCGTAGGACAAATAACCGGGGAGCTGTTTTTT

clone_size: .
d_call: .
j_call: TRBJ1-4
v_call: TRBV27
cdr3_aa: CASSLQGGGEKLFF
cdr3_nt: TGTGCCAGCAGTTTACAGGGTGGTGGGGAAAAACTGTTTTTT

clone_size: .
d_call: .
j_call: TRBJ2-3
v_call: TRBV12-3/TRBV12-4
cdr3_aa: CASSRTVTDTQYF
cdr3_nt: TGTGCCAGCAGTCGGACAGTTACAGATACGCAGTATTTT

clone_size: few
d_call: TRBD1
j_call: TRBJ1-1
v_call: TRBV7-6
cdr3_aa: CASSLAQGQGRTEAFF
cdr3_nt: TGTGCCAGCAGCTTAGCGCAGGGACAGGGGAGGACTGAAGCTTTCTTT

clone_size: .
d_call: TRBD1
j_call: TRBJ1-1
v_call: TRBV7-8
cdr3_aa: CASSPVLTGDGEAFF
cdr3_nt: TGTGCCAGCAGCCCAGTACTGACAGGGGATGGGGAAGCTTTCTTT

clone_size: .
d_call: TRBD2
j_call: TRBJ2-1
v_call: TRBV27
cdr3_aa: CASSSWTSGGLYNEQFF
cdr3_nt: TGTGCCAGCAGTTCATGGACTAGCGGGGGGTTGTACAATGAGCAGTTCTTC

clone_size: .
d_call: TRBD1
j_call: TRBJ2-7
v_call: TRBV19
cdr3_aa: CASSIGGQGGIYEQYF
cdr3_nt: TGTGCCAGTAGTATAGGGGGACAGGGTGGTATCTACGAGCAGTACTTC

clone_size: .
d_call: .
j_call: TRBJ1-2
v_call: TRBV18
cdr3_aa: CASSPFDSGGTNYGYTF
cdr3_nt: TGTGCCAGCTCACCTTTTGACTCGGGGGGGACTAACTATGGCTACACCTTC

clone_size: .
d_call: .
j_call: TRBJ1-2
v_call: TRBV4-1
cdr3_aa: CASSQEGPTDYGYTF
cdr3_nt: TGCGCCAGCAGCCAAGAGGGCCCGACGGACTATGGCTACACCTTC

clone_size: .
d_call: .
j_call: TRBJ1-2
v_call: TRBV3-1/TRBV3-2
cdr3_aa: CASSQDTGNGYTF
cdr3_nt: TGTGCCAGCAGCCAGGATACAGGGAATGGCTACACCTTC

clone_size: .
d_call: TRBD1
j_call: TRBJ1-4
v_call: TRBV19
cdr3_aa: CASSRYRGGEKLFF
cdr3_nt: TGTGCCAGTAGTAGGTACAGGGGGGGGGAAAAACTGTTTTTT

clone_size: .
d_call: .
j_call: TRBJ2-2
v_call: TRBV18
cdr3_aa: CASHRETNTGELFF
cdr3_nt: TGTGCCAGCCACAGGGAGACGAACACCGGGGAGCTGTTTTTT

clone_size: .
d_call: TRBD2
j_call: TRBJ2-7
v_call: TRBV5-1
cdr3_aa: CASSLIGLVASPYEQYF
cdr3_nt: TGCGCCAGCAGCTTGATTGGACTAGTAGCGTCTCCCTACGAGCAGTACTTC

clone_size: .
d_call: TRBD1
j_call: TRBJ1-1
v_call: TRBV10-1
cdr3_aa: CASSDSTGRAEAFF
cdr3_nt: TGCGCCAGCAGTGACTCGACAGGGCGGGCTGAAGCTTTCTTT

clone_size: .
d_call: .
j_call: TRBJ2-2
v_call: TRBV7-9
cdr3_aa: CASSLAGGVTGELFF
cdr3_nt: TGTGCCAGCAGCTTAGCAGGGGGTGTCACCGGGGAGCTGTTTTTT

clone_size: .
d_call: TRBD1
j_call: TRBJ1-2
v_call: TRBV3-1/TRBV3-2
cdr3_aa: CASSQVTGVGYGYTF
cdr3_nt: TGTGCCAGCAGCCAAGTGACAGGGGTGGGCTATGGCTACACCTTC

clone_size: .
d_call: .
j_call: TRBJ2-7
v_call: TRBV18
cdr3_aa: CASSPLQGATYEQYF
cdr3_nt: TGTGCCAGCTCACCACTCCAGGGCGCTACCTACGAGCAGTACTTC

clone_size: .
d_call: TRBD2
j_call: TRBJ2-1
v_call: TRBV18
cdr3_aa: CASSSPGTSGLNEQFF
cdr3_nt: TGTGCCAGCTCATCCCCCGGGACTAGCGGACTGAATGAGCAGTTCTTC

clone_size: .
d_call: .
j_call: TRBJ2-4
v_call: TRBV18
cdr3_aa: CASSPPGSPQNIQYF
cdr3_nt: TGTGCCAGCTCACCACCGGGATCCCCTCAAAACATTCAGTACTTC

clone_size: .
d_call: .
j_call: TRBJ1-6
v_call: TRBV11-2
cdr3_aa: CASRPIGSYNSPLHF
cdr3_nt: TGTGCCAGCAGGCCTATAGGCTCCTATAATTCACCCCTCCACTTT

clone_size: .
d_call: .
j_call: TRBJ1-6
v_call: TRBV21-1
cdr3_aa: CASSKISGANPNSPLHF
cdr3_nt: TGTGCCAGCAGCAAAATTTCGGGGGCAAACCCTAATTCACCCCTCCACTTT

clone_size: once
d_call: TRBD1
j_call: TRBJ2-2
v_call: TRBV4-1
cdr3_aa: CASSQGRYGTGMNTGELFF
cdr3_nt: TGCGCCAGCAGCCAGGGAAGATACGGGACAGGAATGAACACCGGGGAGCTGTTTTTT

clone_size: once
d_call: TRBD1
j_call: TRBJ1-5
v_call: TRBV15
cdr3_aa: CATSKGGVGQPQHF
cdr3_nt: TGTGCCACCAGCAAAGGGGGCGTCGGTCAGCCCCAGCATTTT

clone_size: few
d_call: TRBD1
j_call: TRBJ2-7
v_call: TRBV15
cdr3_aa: CATSSDRGLYEQYF
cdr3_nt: TGTGCCACCAGCAGCGACAGGGGGCTCTACGAGCAGTACTTC

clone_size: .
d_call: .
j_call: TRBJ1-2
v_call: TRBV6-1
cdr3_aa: CASSEQGSGGYTF
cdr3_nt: TGTGCCAGCAGTGAACAGGGGAGTGGCGGCTACACCTTC

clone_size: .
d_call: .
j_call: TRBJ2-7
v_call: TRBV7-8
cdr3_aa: CASSLSAGLYEQYF
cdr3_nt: TGTGCCAGCAGCTTATCCGCGGGCCTCTACGAGCAGTACTTC